Below, 2 T cell receptor beta chains from the same sample are listed, as sequenced in a study of ipilimumab plus nivolumab after autologous stem cell transplantation. Method: immunoSEQ multiplex PCR; TCRdb's copy keeps in-frame clones and lacks some. The table has around 21,000 clones, around 81% seen once. Sequences were derived from PBMCs, sampled in a trial of ipilimumab plus nivolumab as post-transplant consolidation. The receptors here all came from a male donor with diffuse large B-cell lymphoma.

In its sample, this clone was seen once. The chain recombines TRBV18 with TRBJ2-3, with 12 bases fitting TRBD2. Germline V gene data show CDR1 as KGHSH and CDR2 as LQKENI. CDR3 length: 15 amino acids. Trimming at V came to 4 bases and at J to 2 bases, leaving 1 base not matched to a gene. The CDR3, as DNA: TGTGCCAGCTCACGGACTAGCGGGGACACAGATACGCAGTATTTT. Translated, it gives CASSRTSGDTDTQYF.

This clone occurred a few times. The sample carries other DNA sequences with the same CDR3. The chain recombines TRBV20-1 with TRBJ2-2, with D perhaps matching TRBD1 (6 bases). This CDR3 region has 11 residues. Trimming took off 3 bases at V and 7 bases at J, with 6 bases between the two ends. Germline loops: CDR1 DFQATT, CDR2 SNEGSKA (reference sequence). The DNA of the CDR3 is TGCAGTGCTAGGACAGGCGGGGAGCTGTTTTTT. This gives the protein CSARTGGELFF.